A single sample is the source of the 6 T cell receptor beta chains below, sequenced in a study of T cell repertoires in cytomegalovirus infection (dated by TCRdb to between 2019 and 2020). This sample was sequenced with an Illumina HiSeq 1500. TCRdb trimmed the raw reads at Q25, called clones with MiXCR and kept productive beta chains. For every CDR3 protein sequence, its rows merge into one entry that carries the most common genes and DNA. The sample yields about 680,000 distinct CDR3 sequences; 20% to 25% were counted once. Under 8.5% of the sample rests with the top ten. Input material: CD8+ T cells from PBMCs. The receptors were sampled from a human donor in good health (CMV status not recorded). Some clones in this sample may be carry-over from other donors' samples.

The rearrangement uses TRBV10-3 and TRBJ1-1; no reliable D call. The length of the CDR3 is 17 residues. Between the trimmed V and J ends, which lost 3 bases and 4 bases, there was a span of 21 bases. Germline V gene data show CDR1 as ENHRY and CDR2 as SYGVKD. This CDR3 reads CAISDSDNPWGATEAFF. Written as DNA, the CDR3 is TGTGCCATCAGTGACAGCGACAACCCTTGGGGAGCCACTGAAGCTTTCTTT.

The V gene is TRBV7-8, the J gene TRBJ2-5, with 10 bases fitting TRBD1. The V and J ends lost 5 bases and 5 bases, in that order; junction bases with no gene match: 8. The CDR3 runs 15 residues. Germline CDR1 reads SGHVS; CDR2 reads FQNEAQ. This chain's CDR3 is CASSPQTGGRETQYF. CDR3 sequence (DNA): TGTGCCAGCAGCCCCCAGACAGGGGGCAGGGAGACCCAGTACTTC.

This clonotype was seen many times. V gene TRBV20-1 combines with J gene TRBJ2-1, with 8 bases identical to TRBD2. This CDR3 is built from 16 residues. With V trimmed by 7 bases and J by 2 bases, 13 bases remained unmatched. Germline V CDR1 and CDR2: DFQATT, SNEGSKA (reference sequence). The CDR3 DNA is TGCAGTGGCTCCCTGAGAGGACTAGCCGCCTACAATGAGCAGTTCTTC. Protein: CSGSLRGLAAYNEQFF.

The table lists this clonotype with a few counts. The V and J genes are TRBV6-5 and TRBJ2-7, with 7 bases lining up with TRBD1. The CDR3 has 16 residues. The germline CDR1 and CDR2 sequences are MNHEY and SVGAGI. Trimming took 5 bases from V and 7 from J; bases not matched to a gene: 17. The CDR3 is CASSQSTGVLLLEQYF. The CDR3 bases are TGTGCCAGCAGTCAATCAACAGGGGTTTTATTATTAGAGCAGTACTTC.

Details on this clonotype: A much larger clone sits a single nucleotide away, making a read error possible. The chain uses TRBV7-8 and TRBJ1-1; maybe TRBD1 (5 bases). Germline lookup yields CDR1 SGHVS and CDR2 FQNEAQ. Trimming cost V 7 bases and J 5 bases, with 17 bases left between them. The CDR3 runs 14 residues. The CDR3 region has the DNA TGTGCCAGCATAGGGGCCCCCTTAGCGACTGAAGCTTTCTTT. This sequence encodes CASIGAPLATEAFF.

The chain has TRBV28 and TRBJ1-1; D is possibly TRBD1 (5 bases). V lost 4 bases and J lost 4, with 19 bases in between. There are 16 residues in the CDR3. The germline V gene encodes CDR1 MDHEN and CDR2 SYDVKM. The CDR3 protein is CASSSISGTGGTEAFF. The CDR3 DNA reads as TGTGCCAGCAGTTCGATCTCCGGGACTGGAGGCACTGAAGCTTTCTTT.